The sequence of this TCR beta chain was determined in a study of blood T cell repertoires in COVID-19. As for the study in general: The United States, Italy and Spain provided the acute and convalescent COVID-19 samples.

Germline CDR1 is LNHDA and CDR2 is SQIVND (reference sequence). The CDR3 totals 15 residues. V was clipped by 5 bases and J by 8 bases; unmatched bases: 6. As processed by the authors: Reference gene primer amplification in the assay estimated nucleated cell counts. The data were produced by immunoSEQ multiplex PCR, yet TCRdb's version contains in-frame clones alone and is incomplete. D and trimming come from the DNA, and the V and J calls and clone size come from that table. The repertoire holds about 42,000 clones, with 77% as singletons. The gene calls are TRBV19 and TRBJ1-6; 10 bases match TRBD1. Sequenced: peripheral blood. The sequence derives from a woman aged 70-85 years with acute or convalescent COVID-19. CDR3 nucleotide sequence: TGTGCCAGTAGTTTGGACAGGGGGGAGTATTCACCCCTCCACTTT. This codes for CASSLDRGEYSPLHF.